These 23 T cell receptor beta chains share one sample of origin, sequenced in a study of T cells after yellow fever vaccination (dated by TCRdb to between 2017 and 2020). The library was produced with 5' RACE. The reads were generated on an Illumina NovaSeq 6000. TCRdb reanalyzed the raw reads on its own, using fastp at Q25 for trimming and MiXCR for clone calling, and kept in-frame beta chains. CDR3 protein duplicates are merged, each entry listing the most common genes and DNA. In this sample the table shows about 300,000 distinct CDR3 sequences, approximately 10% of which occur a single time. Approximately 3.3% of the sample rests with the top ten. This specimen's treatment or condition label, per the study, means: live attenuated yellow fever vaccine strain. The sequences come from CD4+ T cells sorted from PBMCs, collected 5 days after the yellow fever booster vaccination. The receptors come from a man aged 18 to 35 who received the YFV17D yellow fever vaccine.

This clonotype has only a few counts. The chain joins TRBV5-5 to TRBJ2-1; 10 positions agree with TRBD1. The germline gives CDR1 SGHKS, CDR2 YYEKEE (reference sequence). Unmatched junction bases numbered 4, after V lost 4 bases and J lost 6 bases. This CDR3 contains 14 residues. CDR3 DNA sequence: TGTGCCAGCAGCCTCGGGACAGGGGCCAATGAGCAGTTCTTC. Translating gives CASSLGTGANEQFF.

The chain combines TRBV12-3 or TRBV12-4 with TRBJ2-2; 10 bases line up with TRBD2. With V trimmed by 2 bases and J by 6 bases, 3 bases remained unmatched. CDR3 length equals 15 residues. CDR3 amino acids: CASSLLSGGAGELFF. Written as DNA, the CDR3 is TGTGCCAGCAGTTTACTCAGCGGGGGGGCCGGGGAGCTGTTTTTT.

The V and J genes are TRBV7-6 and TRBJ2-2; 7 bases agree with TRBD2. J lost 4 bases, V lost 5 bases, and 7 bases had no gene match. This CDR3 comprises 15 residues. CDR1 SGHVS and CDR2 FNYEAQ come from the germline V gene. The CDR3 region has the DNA TGTGCCAGCAGCCGGGGCGGGGGACTCACCGGGGAGCTGTTTTTT. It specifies CASSRGGGLTGELFF.

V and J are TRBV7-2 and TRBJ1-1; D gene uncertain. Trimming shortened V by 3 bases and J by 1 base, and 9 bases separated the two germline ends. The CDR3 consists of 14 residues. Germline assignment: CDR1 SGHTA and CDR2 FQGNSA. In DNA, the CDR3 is TGTGCCAGCAGCTTCGGGTCTACGAACACTGAAGCTTTCTTT. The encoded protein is CASSFGSTNTEAFF.

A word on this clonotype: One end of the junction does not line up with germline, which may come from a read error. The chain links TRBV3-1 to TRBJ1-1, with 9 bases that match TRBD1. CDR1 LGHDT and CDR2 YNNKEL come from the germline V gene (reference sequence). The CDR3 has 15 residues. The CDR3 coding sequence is TGTGCCAGCAGCCAATTGACAGGGGGGAACACTGGAGCTTTCTTT. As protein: CASSQLTGGNTGAFF.

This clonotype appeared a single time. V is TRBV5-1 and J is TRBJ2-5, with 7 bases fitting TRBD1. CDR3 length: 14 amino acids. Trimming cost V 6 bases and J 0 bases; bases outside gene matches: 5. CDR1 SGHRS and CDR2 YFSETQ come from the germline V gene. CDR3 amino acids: CASTRDSYQETQYF. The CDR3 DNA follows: TGCGCCAGCACCAGGGACAGTTACCAAGAGACCCAGTACTTC. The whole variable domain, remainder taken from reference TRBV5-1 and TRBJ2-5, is KAGVTQTPRYLIKTRGQQVTLSCSPISGHRSVSWYQQTPGQGLQFLFEYFSETQRNKGNFPGRFSGRQFSNSRSEMNVSTLELGDSALYLCASTRDSYQETQYFGPGTRLLVL.

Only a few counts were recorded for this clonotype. The CDR3 DNA reads TGTGCCAGCAGGGACCTTCCGGGACAGAACACTGAAGCTTTCTTT. Its protein is CASRDLPGQNTEAFF. V usage is TRBV6-2 or TRBV6-3 and J usage is TRBJ1-1, with D maybe TRBD1 (6 bases). The CDR3 runs 15 residues. Germline-derived CDR1 and CDR2 are MNHEY and SVGEGT. V was pared by 6 bases and J by 1 base, with 15 bases between.

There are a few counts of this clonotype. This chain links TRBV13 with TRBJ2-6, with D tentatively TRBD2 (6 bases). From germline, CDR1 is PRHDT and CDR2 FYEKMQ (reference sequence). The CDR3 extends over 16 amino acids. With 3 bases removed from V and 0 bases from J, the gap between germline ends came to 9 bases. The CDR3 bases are TGTGCCAGCAGCTTTAAGACTAGCTCTGGGGCCAACGTCCTGACTTTC. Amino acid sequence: CASSFKTSSGANVLTF.

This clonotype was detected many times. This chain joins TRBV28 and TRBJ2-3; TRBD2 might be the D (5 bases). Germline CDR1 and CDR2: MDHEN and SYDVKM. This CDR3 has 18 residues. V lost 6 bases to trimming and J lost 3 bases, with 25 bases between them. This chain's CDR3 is CASRTRRTDLASTDTQYF. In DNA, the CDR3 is TGTGCCAGCAGGACCCGACGGACTGACCTAGCATCGACAGATACGCAGTATTTT.

CDR3 in amino acids: CASSPDYNQPQHF. The CDR3 DNA reads TGTGCCAGCTCACCAGATTACAATCAGCCCCAGCATTTT. The rearrangement links TRBV18 to TRBJ1-5; D is undetermined. Germline V gives CDR1 KGHSH, CDR2 LQKENI. V was shortened by 2 bases and J by 3 bases, with 5 bases between the two germline ends. The CDR3 runs to 13 residues.

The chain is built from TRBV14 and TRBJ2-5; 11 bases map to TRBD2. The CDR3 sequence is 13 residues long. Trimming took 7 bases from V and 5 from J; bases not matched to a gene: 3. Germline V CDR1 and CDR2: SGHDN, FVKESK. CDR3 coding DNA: TGTGCCAGCAAACGGACTAGCGGGGAGACCCAGTACTTC. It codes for CASKRTSGETQYF.

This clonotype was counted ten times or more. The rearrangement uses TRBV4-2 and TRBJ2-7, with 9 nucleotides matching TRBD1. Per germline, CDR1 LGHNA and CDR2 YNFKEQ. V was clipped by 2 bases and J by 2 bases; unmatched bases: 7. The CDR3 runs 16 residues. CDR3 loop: CASSQRTGAVTYEQYF. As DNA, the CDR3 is TGTGCCAGCAGCCAAAGGACAGGGGCTGTCACCTACGAGCAGTACTTC.

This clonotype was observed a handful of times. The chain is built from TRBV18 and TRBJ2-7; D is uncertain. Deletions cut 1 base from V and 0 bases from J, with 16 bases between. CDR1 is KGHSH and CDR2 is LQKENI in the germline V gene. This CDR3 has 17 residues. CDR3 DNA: TGTGCCAGCTCACCACGGTCAGACCCCATGCCCTCCTACGAGCAGTACTTC. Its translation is CASSPRSDPMPSYEQYF.

DNA of the CDR3: TGCAGCGTGCGACAGAGCTCCTACAATGAGCAGTTCTTC. Its protein product is CSVRQSSYNEQFF. The rearrangement joins TRBV29-1 to TRBJ2-1; D might be TRBD1 (5 bases). The CDR3 runs to 13 residues. Per germline, CDR1 SQVTM and CDR2 ANQGSEA. Trimming took 6 bases from V and 0 from J, leaving 9 bases between them.

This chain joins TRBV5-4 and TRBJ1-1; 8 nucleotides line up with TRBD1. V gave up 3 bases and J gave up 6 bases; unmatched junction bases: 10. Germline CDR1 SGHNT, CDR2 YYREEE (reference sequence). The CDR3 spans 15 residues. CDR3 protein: CASSSDRGWRAEAFF. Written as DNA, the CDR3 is TGTGCCAGCAGCTCTGACAGGGGATGGAGGGCTGAAGCTTTCTTT.

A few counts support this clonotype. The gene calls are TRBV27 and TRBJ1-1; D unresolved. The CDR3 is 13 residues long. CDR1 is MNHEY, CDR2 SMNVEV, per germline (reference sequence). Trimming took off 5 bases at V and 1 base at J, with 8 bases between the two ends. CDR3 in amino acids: CASSTKPNTEAFF. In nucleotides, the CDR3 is TGTGCCAGCAGTACTAAACCGAACACTGAAGCTTTCTTT.

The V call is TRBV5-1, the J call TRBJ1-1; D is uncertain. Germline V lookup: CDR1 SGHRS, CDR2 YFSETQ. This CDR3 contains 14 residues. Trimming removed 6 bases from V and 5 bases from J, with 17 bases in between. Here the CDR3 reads CASTSDLAGTEAFF. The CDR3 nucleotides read TGCGCCAGCACCTCAGACTTAGCTGGAACTGAAGCTTTCTTT.

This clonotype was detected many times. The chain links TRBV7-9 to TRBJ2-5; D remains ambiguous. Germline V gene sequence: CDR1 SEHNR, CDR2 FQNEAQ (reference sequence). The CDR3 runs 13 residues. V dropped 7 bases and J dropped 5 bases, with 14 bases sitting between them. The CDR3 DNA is TGTGCCAGCATCCTGGCCCCACGGGAGACCCAGTACTTC. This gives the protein CASILAPRETQYF.

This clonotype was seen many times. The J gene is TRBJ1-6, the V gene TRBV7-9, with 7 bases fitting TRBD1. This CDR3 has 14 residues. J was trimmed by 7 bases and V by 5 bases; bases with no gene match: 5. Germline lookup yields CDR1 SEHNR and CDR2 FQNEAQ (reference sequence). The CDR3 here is CASSRQGGNSPLHF. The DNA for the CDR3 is TGTGCCAGCAGCCGACAGGGTGGGAATTCACCCCTCCACTTT.

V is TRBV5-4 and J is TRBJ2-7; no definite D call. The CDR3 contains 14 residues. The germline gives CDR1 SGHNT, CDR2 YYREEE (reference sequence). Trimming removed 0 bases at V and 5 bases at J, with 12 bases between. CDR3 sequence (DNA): TGTGCCAGCAGCTTGGTGGACCGATCAAACGAGCAGTACTTC. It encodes CASSLVDRSNEQYF.

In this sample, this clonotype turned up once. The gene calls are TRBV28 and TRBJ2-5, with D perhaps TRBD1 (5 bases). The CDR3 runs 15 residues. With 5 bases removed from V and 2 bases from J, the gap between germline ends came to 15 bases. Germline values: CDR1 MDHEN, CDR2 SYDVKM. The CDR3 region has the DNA TGTGCCAGCAGTCCCGATCGACAGTCTCAAGAGACCCAGTACTTC. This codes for CASSPDRQSQETQYF.

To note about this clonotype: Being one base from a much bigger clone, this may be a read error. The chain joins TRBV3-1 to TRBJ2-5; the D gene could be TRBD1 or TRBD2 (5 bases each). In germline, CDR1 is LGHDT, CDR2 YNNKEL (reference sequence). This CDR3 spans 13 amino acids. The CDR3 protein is CDSTLGAQETQYF. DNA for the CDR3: TGTGACAGCACCCTCGGGGCTCAAGAGACCCAGTACTTC.

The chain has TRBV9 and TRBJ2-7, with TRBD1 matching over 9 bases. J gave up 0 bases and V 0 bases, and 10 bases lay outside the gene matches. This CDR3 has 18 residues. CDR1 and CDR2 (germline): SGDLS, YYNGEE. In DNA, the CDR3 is TGTGCCAGCAGCGTAGTACTCACAGGGGGCCCTCCCTCCTACGAGCAGTACTTC. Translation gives CASSVVLTGGPPSYEQYF.